A selection of T cell receptor beta chains follows, all from one sample in a study of CD8 T cells in ankylosing spondylitis. From the 5' RACE reads, TCRdb called clonotypes with MiXCR, one entry per CDR3 protein. The table shows tens of thousands of distinct CDR3 sequences, with about 9% occurring only once. Sequenced material: blood, either unsorted or a sorted T cell fraction (not recorded which). The receptors shown here come from a male donor with ankylosing spondylitis. The CDR3 runs from the conserved cysteine through the conserved F or W. The order of the fields is V gene, CDR3 protein.

V: TRBV2
CDR3: CASSHLDYEQYF

V: TRBV9
CDR3: CASKGGDSYNEQFF

V: TRBV7-9
CDR3: CASIGGQGLYGYTF

V: TRBV12-3/TRBV12-4
CDR3: CASSFRLATDTQYF

V: TRBV27
CDR3: CASSFASGVKSYEQYF

V: TRBV30
CDR3: CAWRGGAASGELFF

V: TRBV10-2
CDR3: CASTGTSGSLSYNEQFF

V: TRBV2
CDR3: CASSWTVNNEQFF

V: TRBV6-1
CDR3: CASSELGADTQYF

V: TRBV12-3/TRBV12-4
CDR3: CASSSTGVRNQPQHF

V: TRBV12-3/TRBV12-4
CDR3: CASSPGLYNEQFF

V: TRBV5-5
CDR3: CASSLWWRAGTYNEQFF

V: TRBV27
CDR3: CASSLQGATNEKLFF

V: TRBV12-3/TRBV12-4
CDR3: CASSPTLNEQFF

V: TRBV7-8
CDR3: CASSPTTRGPYGYTF

V: TRBV29-1
CDR3: CSVEVSALDRGSYGYTF

V: TRBV7-8
CDR3: CASSPQGLEQETQYF

V: TRBV6-1
CDR3: CASRQNRDSTF

V: TRBV7-9
CDR3: CASSNGGFYEQYF

V: TRBV20-1
CDR3: CSARVEEGGYTF

V: TRBV7-9
CDR3: CASSSQENGNYGYTF

V: TRBV11-3
CDR3: CASSPFRLGTEAFF

V: TRBV5-1
CDR3: CASSSGLTFDEQFF

V: TRBV12-3/TRBV12-4
CDR3: CASSTGFATEAFF

V: TRBV2
CDR3: CASRGGGSTDTQYF

V: TRBV27
CDR3: CASSLSRGSGETQYF

V: TRBV27
CDR3: CASSLGAGGPNEQFF

V: TRBV7-9
CDR3: CASSLGREGRELNEQFF

V: TRBV2
CDR3: CASSEGQAEQYF

V: TRBV28
CDR3: CASSFPLTGGDYEQYF

V: TRBV6-2/TRBV6-3
CDR3: CASSYLLMTSGIQGNEQFF

V: TRBV27
CDR3: CASSPGTSGDNEQFF

V: TRBV6-1
CDR3: CASSEALTGSSYNEQFF

V: TRBV19
CDR3: CASSIPGWLGEAFF

V: TRBV7-9
CDR3: CASSSLGQGWYEQYF

V: TRBV2
CDR3: CASSEHSGSSYNEQFF

V: TRBV15
CDR3: CATSRVAVSTDTQYF

V: TRBV5-1
CDR3: CASSLDQGASYEQYF

V: TRBV24-1
CDR3: CATSGLGTGTDTQYF

V: TRBV5-6
CDR3: CASSLRYGTGYQPQHF

V: TRBV11-2
CDR3: CASSSGFHEQYF

V: TRBV7-9
CDR3: CASRQMIGTRRVEQYF

V: TRBV2
CDR3: CASSEEGAGGDNEQFF

V: TRBV11-2
CDR3: CASSFGGSSTDTQYF

V: TRBV7-8
CDR3: CASSFRTGHPQHF